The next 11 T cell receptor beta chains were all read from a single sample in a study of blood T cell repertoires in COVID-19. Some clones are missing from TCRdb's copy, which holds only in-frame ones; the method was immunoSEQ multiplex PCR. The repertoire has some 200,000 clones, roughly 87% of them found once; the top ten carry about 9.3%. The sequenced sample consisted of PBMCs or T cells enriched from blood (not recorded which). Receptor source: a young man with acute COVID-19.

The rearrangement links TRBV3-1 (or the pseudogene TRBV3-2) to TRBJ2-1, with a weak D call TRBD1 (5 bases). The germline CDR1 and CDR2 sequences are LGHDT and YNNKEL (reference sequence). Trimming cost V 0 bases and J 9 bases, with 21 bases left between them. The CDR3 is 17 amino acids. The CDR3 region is CASSQDFARRYQGEQFF. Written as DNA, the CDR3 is TGTGCCAGCAGCCAAGATTTTGCGCGCCGGTATCAGGGTGAGCAGTTCTTC.

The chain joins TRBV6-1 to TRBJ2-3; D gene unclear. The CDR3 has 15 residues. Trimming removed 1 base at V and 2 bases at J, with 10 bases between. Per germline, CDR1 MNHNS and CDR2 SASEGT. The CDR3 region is CASSEEHLYTDTQYF. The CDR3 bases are TGTGCCAGCAGTGAAGAGCACCTTTACACAGATACGCAGTATTTT.

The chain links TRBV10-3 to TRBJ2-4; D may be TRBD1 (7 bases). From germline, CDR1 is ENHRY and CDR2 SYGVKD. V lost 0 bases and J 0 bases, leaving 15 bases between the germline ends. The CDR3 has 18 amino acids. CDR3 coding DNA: TGTGCCATCAGTGAGTCGGGGGGACAGAGGATAGCCAAAAACATTCAGTACTTC. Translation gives CAISESGGQRIAKNIQYF.

Here the CDR3 DNA reads TGTGCCAGCAGCAGCCGGCTAGCGGGGGGGATTAGCACAGATACGCAGTATTTT. This gives the protein CASSSRLAGGISTDTQYF. The chain recombines TRBV5-6 with TRBJ2-3, with 12 bases matching TRBD2. The CDR3 spans 18 residues. With V trimmed by 4 bases and J by 0 bases, 9 bases remained unmatched. From germline, CDR1 is SGHDT and CDR2 YYEEEE.

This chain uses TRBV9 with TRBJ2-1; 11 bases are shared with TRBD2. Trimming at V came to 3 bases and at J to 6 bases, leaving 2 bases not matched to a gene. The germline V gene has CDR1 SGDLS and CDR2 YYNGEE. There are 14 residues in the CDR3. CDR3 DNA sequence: TGTGCCAGCAGCGGCCTAGCGGGAGGCAATGAGCAGTTCTTC. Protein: CASSGLAGGNEQFF.

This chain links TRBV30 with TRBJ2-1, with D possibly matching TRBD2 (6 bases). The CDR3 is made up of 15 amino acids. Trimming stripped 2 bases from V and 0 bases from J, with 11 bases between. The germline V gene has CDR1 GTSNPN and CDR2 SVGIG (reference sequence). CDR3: CAWSLAESSYNEQFF. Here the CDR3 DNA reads TGTGCCTGGAGTTTAGCGGAAAGCTCCTACAATGAGCAGTTCTTC.

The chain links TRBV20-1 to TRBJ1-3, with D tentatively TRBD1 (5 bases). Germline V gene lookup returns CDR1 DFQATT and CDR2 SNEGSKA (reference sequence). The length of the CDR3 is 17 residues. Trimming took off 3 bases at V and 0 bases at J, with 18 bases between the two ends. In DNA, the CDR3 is TGCAGTGCTAGTACTGGGGGGTCCGTAAGCTCTGGAAACACCATATATTTT. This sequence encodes CSASTGGSVSSGNTIYF.

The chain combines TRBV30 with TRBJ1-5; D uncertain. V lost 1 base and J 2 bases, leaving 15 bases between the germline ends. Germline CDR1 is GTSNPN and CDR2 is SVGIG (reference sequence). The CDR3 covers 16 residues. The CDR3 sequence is CAWSEEGPTRNQPQHF. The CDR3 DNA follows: TGTGCCTGGAGTGAAGAGGGCCCGACCCGCAATCAGCCCCAGCATTTT.

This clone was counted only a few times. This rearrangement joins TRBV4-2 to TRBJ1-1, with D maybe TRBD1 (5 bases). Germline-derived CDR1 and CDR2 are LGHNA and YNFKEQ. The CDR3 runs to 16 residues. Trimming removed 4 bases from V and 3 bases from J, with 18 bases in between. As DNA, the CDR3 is TGTGCCAGCAGCCCTGCGTGGGGGAGGAGGGACACTGAAGCTTTCTTT. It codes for CASSPAWGRRDTEAFF.

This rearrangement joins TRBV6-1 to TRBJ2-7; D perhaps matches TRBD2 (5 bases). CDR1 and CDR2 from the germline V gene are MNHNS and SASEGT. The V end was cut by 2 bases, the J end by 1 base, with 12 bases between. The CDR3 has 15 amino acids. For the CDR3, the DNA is TGTGCCAGCAGTGAACTAGCCTACACATCCTACGAGCAGTACTTC. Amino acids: CASSELAYTSYEQYF.

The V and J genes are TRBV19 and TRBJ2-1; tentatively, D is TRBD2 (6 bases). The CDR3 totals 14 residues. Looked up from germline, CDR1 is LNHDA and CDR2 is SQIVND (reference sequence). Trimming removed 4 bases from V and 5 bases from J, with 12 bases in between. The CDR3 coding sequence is TGTGCCAGTAGTAATCCGGGGGACCACAATGAGCAGTTCTTC. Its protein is CASSNPGDHNEQFF. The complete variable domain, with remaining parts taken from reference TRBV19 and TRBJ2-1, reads DGGITQSPKYLFRKEGQNVTLSCEQNLNHDAMYWYRQDPGQGLRLIYYSQIVNDFQKGDIAEGYSVSREKKESFPLTVTSAQKNPTAFYLCASSNPGDHNEQFFGPGTRLTVL.